The present T cell receptor (beta chain) was sequenced within a study of lymphopenia after photon versus proton radiotherapy (dated by TCRdb to about 2019). Study-level background: The study compared the immunological effects of photon versus proton radiation therapy in patients with gastrointestinal tumors who developed high-grade lymphopenia. The goal of the study was to describe how the two radiation modalities differ in their effects on the immune system. A cohort of some 20 patients with gastrointestinal tumors who received either photon or proton therapy and subsequently developed lymphopenia was included.

V lost 0 bases and J lost 14 bases; the stretch between them is 11 bases long. CDR1 and CDR2, per the germline V gene (reference sequence), are LNHNV and YYDKDF. Measured from the cysteine to the phenylalanine, the CDR3 is 12 residues long. Kept here is only the CDR3 DNA, which spans 36 bases and is read in frame from base 1. Receptor amplification or capture employed the immunoSEQ multiplex PCR assay. T cell repertoires were profiled with deep sequencing of rearranged TCR beta loci together with multiparametric flow cytometry. TCRdb mirrors the immuneACCESS table, restricted to in-frame sequences. Some clones are absent from its copies; in checked studies, under half trace to an unresolved V gene, and the reason for the others is unknown. Present in this sample are 65,000 or so clones, around 90% of which were seen just once. Of the sample, roughly 13% is held by the ten largest clones. Results and caveats for the whole study, not just this receptor: During treatment, patients who received photon therapy lost naive T cells and TCR diversity and gained effector/memory populations, whereas patients who received proton therapy remained relatively stable. The survival association was assessed only in patients who died, and better survival with proton therapy was presented by the authors as a possibility rather than a demonstrated result. Once the lymphocyte count had reached its nadir, the repertoires of photon-treated patients showed oligoclonal expansion, particularly of CD8+ Temra cells, and this expansion drove the decline in diversity. Across the cohort, among patients who died, a greater drop in TCR diversity after the nadir was inversely correlated with overall survival time.

As concerns this clone: Its recognized antigen is unknown. No base quality information exists; no much larger clone differs at one position.

This sample comprised peripheral blood, obtained from a patient treated with proton-based radiotherapy. This TCR derives from a man at least 80 years old with esophageal cancer. The sequence is built from TRBV15 and TRBJ2-1, with the D gene not confidently named. The CDR3 region reads CATSRDRGVEFF. The sequenced DNA is TGTGCCACCAGCAGAGATCGCGGCGTAGAGTTCTTC.